The T cell receptor beta chain under discussion was sequenced for a study of blood T cell repertoires in COVID-19. Study-level information: PBMCs, B-cell-depleted T cells, or T cells were the source of the cDNA or gDNA that made up the material.

Repertoires were generated with immunoSEQ multiplex PCR, while TCRdb's copy carries only in-frame clones and drops some. The data show 250,000 or so clones, with 84% seen just once and about 3.5% held by the top ten. The CDR3 is made up of 15 amino acids. V was shortened by 3 bases and J by 15 bases, with 24 bases between the two germline ends. Per germline, CDR1 SGHAT and CDR2 FQNNGV. Participants were placed into cohorts based on the clinical history they reported. The sequence derives from a man aged 50-59 years who had recovered from COVID-19. Sequencing was performed on PBMCs or T cells enriched from blood (not recorded which). The chain carries TRBV11-2 and TRBJ2-1; D perhaps matches TRBD2 (6 bases). The CDR3 DNA reads TGTGCCAGCAGCTTGGGGAGATGGGAGGCGCTTGAGGGGTTCTTC. As protein: CASSLGRWEALEGFF. The full variable domain, rest sourced from reference TRBV11-2 and TRBJ2-1, is EAGVAQSPRYKIIEKRQSVAFWCNPISGHATLYWYQQILGQGPKLLIQFQNNGVVDDSQLPKDRFSAERLKGVDSTLKIQPAKLEDSAVYLCASSLGRWEALEGFFGPGTRLTVL.